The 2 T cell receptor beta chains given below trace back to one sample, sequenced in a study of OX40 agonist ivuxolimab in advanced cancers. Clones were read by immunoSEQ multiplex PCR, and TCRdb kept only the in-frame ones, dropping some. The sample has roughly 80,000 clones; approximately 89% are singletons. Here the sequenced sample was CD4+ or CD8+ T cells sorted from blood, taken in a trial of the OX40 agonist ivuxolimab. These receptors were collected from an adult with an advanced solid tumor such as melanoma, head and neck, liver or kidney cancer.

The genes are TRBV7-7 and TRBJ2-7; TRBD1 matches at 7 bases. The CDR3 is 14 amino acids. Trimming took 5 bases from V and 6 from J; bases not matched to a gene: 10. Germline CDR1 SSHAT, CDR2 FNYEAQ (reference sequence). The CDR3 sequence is CASSPTGSFGEQYF. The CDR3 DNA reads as TGTGCCAGCAGCCCGACAGGGTCGTTCGGCGAGCAGTACTTC.

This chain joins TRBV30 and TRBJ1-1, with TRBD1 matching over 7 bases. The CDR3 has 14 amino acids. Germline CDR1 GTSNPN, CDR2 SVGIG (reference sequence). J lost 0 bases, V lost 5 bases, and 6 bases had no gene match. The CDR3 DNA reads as TGTGCCTGGGCGCGGACAGGACTGAACACTGAAGCTTTCTTT. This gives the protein CAWARTGLNTEAFF.